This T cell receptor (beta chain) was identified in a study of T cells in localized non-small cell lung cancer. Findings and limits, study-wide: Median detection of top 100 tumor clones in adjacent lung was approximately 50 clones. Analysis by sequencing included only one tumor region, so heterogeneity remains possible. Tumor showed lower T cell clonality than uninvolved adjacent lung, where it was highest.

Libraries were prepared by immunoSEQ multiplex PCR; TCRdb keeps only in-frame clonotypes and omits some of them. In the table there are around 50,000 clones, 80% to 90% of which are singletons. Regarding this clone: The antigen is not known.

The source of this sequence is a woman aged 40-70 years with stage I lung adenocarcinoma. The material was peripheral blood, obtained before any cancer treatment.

CDR3 in DNA: TGTGCCAGCAGTGAGCAGCGGGGTAGCACAGATACGCAGTATTTT. Its translation: CASSEQRGSTDTQYF. V is TRBV6-1 and J is TRBJ2-3; TRBD2 matches at 7 bases. V was clipped by 3 bases and J by 0 bases; unmatched bases: 3. The CDR3 runs to 15 residues. Germline V gene sequence: CDR1 MNHNS, CDR2 SASEGT.